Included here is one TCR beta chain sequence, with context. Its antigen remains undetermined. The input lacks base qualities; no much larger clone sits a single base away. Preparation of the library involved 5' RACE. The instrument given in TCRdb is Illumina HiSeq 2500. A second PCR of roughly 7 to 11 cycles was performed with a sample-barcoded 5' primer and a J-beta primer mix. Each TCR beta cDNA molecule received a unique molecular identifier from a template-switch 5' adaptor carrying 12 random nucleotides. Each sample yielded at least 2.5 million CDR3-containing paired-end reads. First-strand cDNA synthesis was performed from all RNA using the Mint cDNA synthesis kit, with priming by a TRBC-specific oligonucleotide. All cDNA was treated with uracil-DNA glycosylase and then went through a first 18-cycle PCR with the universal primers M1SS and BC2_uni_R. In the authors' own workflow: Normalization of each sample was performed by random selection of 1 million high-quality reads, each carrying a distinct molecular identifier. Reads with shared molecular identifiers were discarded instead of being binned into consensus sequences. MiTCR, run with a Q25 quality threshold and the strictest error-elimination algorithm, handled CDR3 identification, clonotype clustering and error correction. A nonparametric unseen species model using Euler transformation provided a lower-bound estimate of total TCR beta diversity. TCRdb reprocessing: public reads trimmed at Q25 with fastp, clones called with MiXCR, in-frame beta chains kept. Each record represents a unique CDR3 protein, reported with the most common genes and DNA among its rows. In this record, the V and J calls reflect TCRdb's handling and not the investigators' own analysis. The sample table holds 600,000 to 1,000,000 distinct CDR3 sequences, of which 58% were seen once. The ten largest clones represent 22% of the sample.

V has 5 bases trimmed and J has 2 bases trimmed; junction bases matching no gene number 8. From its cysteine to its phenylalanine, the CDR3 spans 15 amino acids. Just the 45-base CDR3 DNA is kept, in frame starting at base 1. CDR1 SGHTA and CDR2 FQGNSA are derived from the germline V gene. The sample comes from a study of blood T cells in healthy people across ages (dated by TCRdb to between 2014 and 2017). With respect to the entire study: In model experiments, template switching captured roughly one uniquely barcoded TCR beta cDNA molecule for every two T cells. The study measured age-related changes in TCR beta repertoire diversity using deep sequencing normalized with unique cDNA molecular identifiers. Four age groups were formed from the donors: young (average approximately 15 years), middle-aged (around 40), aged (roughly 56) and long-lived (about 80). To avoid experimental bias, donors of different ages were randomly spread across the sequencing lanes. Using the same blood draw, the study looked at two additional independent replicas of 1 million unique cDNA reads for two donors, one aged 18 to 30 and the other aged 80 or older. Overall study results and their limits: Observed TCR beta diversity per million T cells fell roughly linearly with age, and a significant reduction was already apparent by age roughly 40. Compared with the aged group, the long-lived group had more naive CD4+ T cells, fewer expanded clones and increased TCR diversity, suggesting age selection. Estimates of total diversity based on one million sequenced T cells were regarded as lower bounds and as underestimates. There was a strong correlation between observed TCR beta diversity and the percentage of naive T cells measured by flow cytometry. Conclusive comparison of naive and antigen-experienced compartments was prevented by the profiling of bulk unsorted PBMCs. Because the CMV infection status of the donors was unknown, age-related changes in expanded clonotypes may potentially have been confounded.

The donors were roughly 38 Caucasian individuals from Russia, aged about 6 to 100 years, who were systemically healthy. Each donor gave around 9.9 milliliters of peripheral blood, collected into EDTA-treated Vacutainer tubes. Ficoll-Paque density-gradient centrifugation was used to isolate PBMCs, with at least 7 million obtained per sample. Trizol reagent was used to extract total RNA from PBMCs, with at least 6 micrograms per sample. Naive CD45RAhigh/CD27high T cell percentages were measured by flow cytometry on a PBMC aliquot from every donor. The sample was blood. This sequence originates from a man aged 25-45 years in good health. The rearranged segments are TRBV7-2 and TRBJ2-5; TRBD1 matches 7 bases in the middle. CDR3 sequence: CASSTRTGAQETQYF. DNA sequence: TGTGCCAGCAGCACCCGGACAGGAGCACAAGAGACCCAGTACTTC. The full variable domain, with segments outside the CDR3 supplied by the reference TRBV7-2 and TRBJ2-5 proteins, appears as GAGVSQSPSNKVTEKGKDVELRCDPISGHTALYWYRQSLGQGLEFLIYFQGNSAPDKSGLPSDRFSAERTGGSVSTLTIQRTQQEDSAVYLCASSTRTGAQETQYFGPGTRLLVL.